This entry concerns a single T cell receptor beta chain. The data originate from a study of T cell changes during pregnancy in multiple sclerosis. Assay: immunoSEQ multiplex PCR; the TCRdb copy retains only in-frame clones and omits some. This repertoire shows about 69,000 clones, approximately 92% found once; its top ten account for roughly 2%. This CDR3 contains 13 residues. Per the germline V gene, CDR1 is LNHDA and CDR2 is SQIVND (reference sequence). V was clipped by 3 bases and J by 1 base, with 5 bases between them. Sequencing used peripheral blood, obtained in the third trimester of pregnancy. The receptor was isolated from a female donor in good health, enrolled as a control in a pregnancy study. The gene calls are TRBV19 and TRBJ2-3; a weak D match, TRBD2 (5 bases). In nucleotides, the CDR3 is TGTGCCAGTAGTATCGGGGGCACAGATACGCAGTATTTT. Its protein product is CASSIGGTDTQYF. Full variable domain (outside the CDR3, taken from reference TRBV19 and TRBJ2-3): DGGITQSPKYLFRKEGQNVTLSCEQNLNHDAMYWYRQDPGQGLRLIYYSQIVNDFQKGDIAEGYSVSREKKESFPLTVTSAQKNPTAFYLCASSIGGTDTQYFGPGTRLTVL.